The 26 T cell receptor beta chains given below trace back to one sample, sequenced in a study of T-cell memory formation after mild COVID-19. TCRdb ran MiXCR on the 5' RACE reads and lists one entry per CDR3 protein. Here the sample spans approximately 300,000 distinct CDR3 sequences, approximately 15% being singletons. Material: PBMCs or a T cell subset sorted from them (not recorded which). These receptors all come from a man younger than 30 who had mild COVID-19 (a few samples of this study predate the infection). Cell type and time point are not known.

J is TRBJ1-2 and V is TRBV6-5, with 8 positions matching TRBD1. In germline, CDR1 is MNHEY, CDR2 SVGAGI. Trimming at V came to 6 bases and at J to 8 bases, leaving 8 bases not matched to a gene. The CDR3 is made up of 13 amino acids. The CDR3 DNA is TGTGCCAGCAGGCTCCCGGGACAGGACGGCTACACCTTC. This sequence encodes CASRLPGQDGYTF.

This clonotype has only a few counts. This chain connects TRBV5-1 to TRBJ1-1; 7 bases are shared with TRBD1. This CDR3 has 14 amino acids. Per germline, CDR1 SGHRS and CDR2 YFSETQ. Germline trimming cut 0 bases from V and 8 bases from J; bases unmatched to any gene: 7. Here the CDR3 reads CASSLGARDREAFF. CDR3 in DNA: TGCGCCAGCAGCTTGGGTGCAAGGGACAGAGAAGCTTTCTTT.

Only a few counts were recorded for this clonotype. The chain carries TRBV6-1 and TRBJ2-3; TRBD2 matches 7 bases. The CDR3 has 15 amino acids. V trimming: 8 bases; J trimming: 1 base; junction bases outside the gene matches: 9. Germline CDR1 is MNHNS and CDR2 is SASEGT. The CDR3 sequence: CASGQERGRTDTQYF. In DNA, the CDR3 is TGTGCCAGCGGCCAGGAGCGGGGTCGCACAGATACGCAGTATTTT.

The chain joins TRBV6-5 to TRBJ1-1, with D uncertain. The V gene lost 5 bases and the J gene lost 1 base, with 8 bases spanning the gap. Germline CDR1 MNHEY, CDR2 SVGAGI. There are 13 residues in the CDR3. The CDR3 sequence is CASSNSANTEAFF. CDR3 in DNA: TGTGCCAGCAGTAACAGCGCGAACACTGAAGCTTTCTTT.

The V and J genes are TRBV7-6 and TRBJ2-7; D possibly corresponds to TRBD1 (6 bases). The CDR3 consists of 14 residues. The germline V gene encodes CDR1 SGHVS and CDR2 FNYEAQ. The ends were cut back, 2 bases at V and 0 bases at J, with 8 bases in the middle. In DNA form, the CDR3 reads TGTGCCAGCAGCTTAAGGGACACCTCCTACGAGCAGTACTTC. Residues: CASSLRDTSYEQYF.

The rearrangement uses TRBV29-1 and TRBJ2-1, with D perhaps being TRBD1 or TRBD2 (5 bases each). V dropped 7 bases and J dropped 9 bases, with 19 bases sitting between them. The CDR3 runs to 13 residues. CDR1 and CDR2 (germline): SQVTM, ANQGSEA. The CDR3 sequence: CSAGLGPFGEQFF. The CDR3 DNA sequence: TGCAGCGCGGGGCTAGGTCCTTTCGGTGAGCAGTTCTTC.

In its sample, this clonotype was seen a few times. The chain is built from TRBV28 and TRBJ2-1; D is possibly TRBD2 (6 bases). CDR1 is MDHEN and CDR2 is SYDVKM in the germline V gene. Trimming removed 2 bases at V and 9 bases at J, with 11 bases between. The CDR3 length is 13 residues. CDR3 region: CASSLGGTGEQFF. As DNA, the CDR3 is TGTGCCAGCAGTTTAGGGGGGACCGGTGAGCAGTTCTTC. Drawing the rest from reference TRBV28 and TRBJ2-1, the complete variable domain is DVKVTQSSRYLVKRTGEKVFLECVQDMDHENMFWYRQDPGLGLRLIYFSYDVKMKEKGDIPEGYSVSREKKERFSLILESASTNQTSMYLCASSLGGTGEQFFGPGTRLTVL.

V gene TRBV6-2 or TRBV6-3 combines with J gene TRBJ2-5; TRBD2 might be the D (5 bases). This CDR3 is 15 amino acids long. V dropped 4 bases and J dropped 0 bases, with 12 bases sitting between them. The germline gives CDR1 MNHEY, CDR2 SVGEGT. In DNA, the CDR3 is TGTGCCAGCAGTTCGGTTAGCGACTACCAAGAGACCCAGTACTTC. Its translation: CASSSVSDYQETQYF.

In this sample, this clonotype turned up a few times. This chain joins TRBV28 and TRBJ2-2; 9 bases map to TRBD1. V was clipped by 5 bases and J by 0 bases; unmatched bases: 7. CDR1 is MDHEN, CDR2 SYDVKM, per germline. The CDR3 covers 17 residues. As DNA, the CDR3 is TGTGCCAGCAGTCTCGGGACAGGGAACGCGAACACCGGGGAGCTGTTTTTT. Its protein product is CASSLGTGNANTGELFF.

This clonotype has more than one count but fewer than ten. This rearrangement joins TRBV5-1 to TRBJ1-1; no clear D. Trimming left V 2 bases short and J 8 bases short, with 13 bases between. The CDR3 is 13 amino acids. CDR1 and CDR2 (germline): SGHRS, YFSETQ. The CDR3 nucleotides read TGCGCCAGCAGCTTAGAGGTCCGCGGAGAAGCTTTCTTT. Protein sequence: CASSLEVRGEAFF.

Ten or more counts support this clonotype. The rearrangement uses TRBV5-1 and TRBJ2-1; D is uncertain. V gave up 4 bases and J gave up 2 bases, with 7 bases separating them. CDR3 length: 13 amino acids. CDR1 is SGHRS and CDR2 is YFSETQ in the germline V gene. Here the CDR3 reads CASSGGTYNEQFF. CDR3 coding DNA: TGCGCCAGCAGCGGCGGCACCTACAATGAGCAGTTCTTC.

There are a few counts of this clonotype. The chain couples TRBV10-3 to TRBJ2-3, with unresolved D. Trimming left V 8 bases short and J 5 bases short, with 5 bases between. This CDR3 region has 10 residues. Per germline, CDR1 ENHRY and CDR2 SYGVKD. In DNA, the CDR3 is TGTGCCATCGGTGGAGATACGCAGTATTTT. This codes for CAIGGDTQYF.

In its sample, this clonotype was seen a few times. The chain employs TRBV5-3 and TRBJ2-3; 7 nucleotides match TRBD2. TRBV5-3 is classed as an ORF, of uncertain function. The CDR3 has 17 residues. Trimming cost V 0 bases and J 2 bases; bases outside gene matches: 9. CDR3 amino acids: CARSLVGRGDYTDTQYF. The CDR3 region has the DNA TGTGCCAGAAGCTTGGTGGGCCGTGGGGACTACACAGATACGCAGTATTTT.

This chain connects TRBV5-1 to TRBJ1-1; D uncertain. From germline, CDR1 is SGHRS and CDR2 YFSETQ. This CDR3 has 13 amino acids. With 2 bases removed from V and 5 bases from J, the gap between germline ends came to 10 bases. The CDR3, as DNA: TGCGCCAGCAGCTTCAGGTCGTCGACTGAAGCTTTCTTT. This gives the protein CASSFRSSTEAFF.

Many counts were recorded for this clonotype. The V call is TRBV6-2 or TRBV6-3, the J call TRBJ2-7; no clear D gene. Between the trimmed V and J ends, which lost 6 bases and 2 bases, there was a span of 23 bases. Germline V gene data show CDR1 as MNHEY and CDR2 as SVGEGT. The CDR3 is made up of 17 amino acids. The CDR3 nucleotides are TGTGCCAGCAGCTATCGTCATGGTGGCCCGCCGGCCTACGAGCAGTACGTC. This encodes CASSYRHGGPPAYEQYV.

In this sample, this clonotype turned up many times. This chain connects TRBV7-2 to TRBJ2-6; possibly TRBD1 or TRBD2 for D (5 bases each). This CDR3 contains 15 residues. V lost 7 bases to trimming and J lost 1 base, with 11 bases between them. Germline CDR1 and CDR2: SGHTA and FQGNSA. The CDR3 DNA reads TGTGCCAGCACCTATTGGGGGTCTGGGGCCAACGTCCTGACTTTC. This translates into CASTYWGSGANVLTF.

This clonotype appeared many times. The chain carries TRBV28 and TRBJ2-6; TRBD1 is a possible D gene (5 bases). V was trimmed by 4 bases and J by 8 bases, leaving 24 bases between them. Germline loops: CDR1 MDHEN, CDR2 SYDVKM. This CDR3 has 18 amino acids. The CDR3 region has the DNA TGTGCCAGCAGTTCCCAAGGTAGGGCCCCTCTGGGGCCCAACGTCCTGACTTTC. Translation gives CASSSQGRAPLGPNVLTF.

The V gene is TRBV5-1, the J gene TRBJ2-3, with D perhaps assigned TRBD1 or TRBD2 (5 bases each). The CDR3 spans 15 residues. The germline gives CDR1 SGHRS, CDR2 YFSETQ. Trimming pared 2 bases from V and 6 bases from J, leaving 16 bases between. CDR3 bases: TGCGCCAGCAGCTTAGGGACGGAGTTATCCGATACGCAGTATTTT. This codes for CASSLGTELSDTQYF.

This clonotype was observed a handful of times. CDR3 residues: CATRRGPSYNEQFF. The CDR3 DNA follows: TGTGCCACCAGGCGGGGGCCTTCCTACAATGAGCAGTTCTTC. The chain combines TRBV15 with TRBJ2-1; D possibly corresponds to TRBD2 (7 bases). CDR1 is LNHNV and CDR2 is YYDKDF in the germline V gene (reference sequence). Trimming removed 6 bases at V and 1 base at J, with 10 bases between. There are 14 residues in the CDR3.

V is TRBV12-3 or TRBV12-4 and J is TRBJ2-5; D is undetermined. The length of the CDR3 is 13 residues. V was trimmed by 5 bases and J by 5 bases, leaving 12 bases between them. The CDR3 sequence: CASSPQVAETQYF. The CDR3 region has the DNA TGTGCCAGCAGTCCCCAGGTTGCCGAGACCCAGTACTTC.

This clonotype came up a few times. The rearrangement joins TRBV10-3 to TRBJ2-7; D uncertain. V gave up 3 bases and J gave up 6 bases, with 9 bases separating them. CDR1 is ENHRY, CDR2 SYGVKD, per germline. The CDR3 totals 12 residues. The DNA of the CDR3 is TGTGCCATCAGTGAAAAGGGTTTCGAGCAGTACGTC. This codes for CAISEKGFEQYV.

This clonotype was observed at least ten times. This sequence joins TRBV4-1 and TRBJ1-2; D may be TRBD1 (5 bases). Per the germline V gene, CDR1 is MGHRA and CDR2 is YSYEKL. There are 14 residues in the CDR3. The V gene lost 1 base and the J gene lost 7 bases, with 13 bases spanning the gap. The CDR3 sequence is CASSQGGGAGGYTF. The CDR3 DNA reads as TGCGCCAGCAGCCAAGGGGGGGGAGCTGGTGGCTACACCTTC.

In this sample, this clonotype turned up a few times. V and J are TRBV6-2 or TRBV6-3 and TRBJ2-1, with 8 nucleotides matching TRBD1. CDR1 is MNHEY and CDR2 is SVGEGT in the germline V gene. V was pared by 8 bases and J by 7 bases, with 4 bases of the junction left unmatched. CDR3 length: 12 residues. The CDR3 coding sequence is TGTGCCAGCCGGACAGGGCGGAATGAGCAGTTCTTC. Translated: CASRTGRNEQFF.

This clonotype has only a few counts. V usage is TRBV18 and J usage is TRBJ2-7; 9 nucleotides match TRBD1. Germline values: CDR1 KGHSH, CDR2 LQKENI. The CDR3 totals 14 residues. Trimming cost V 5 bases and J 3 bases; bases outside gene matches: 5. CDR3 coding DNA: TGTGCCAGCTCATCCCCGGGACAGGGCTACGAGCAGTACTTC. Translation gives CASSSPGQGYEQYF.

The table lists this clonotype with a few counts. The V call is TRBV10-3, the J call TRBJ2-5, with D possibly being TRBD1 (5 bases). V was trimmed by 5 bases and J by 5 bases, leaving 12 bases between them. The CDR3 spans 13 residues. Germline V gene lookup returns CDR1 ENHRY and CDR2 SYGVKD. DNA of the CDR3: TGTGCCATCAGTCAGGACAAAGTTGAGACCCAGTACTTC. Residues: CAISQDKVETQYF.

The chain employs TRBV5-1 and TRBJ2-5, with TRBD1 matching 8 bases. CDR3 length: 17 residues. Per germline, CDR1 SGHRS and CDR2 YFSETQ. The junction had 13 bases not matched to a gene; V was cut back by 4 bases and J by 2 bases. The CDR3 protein is CASSRGRTGPGQETQYF. As DNA, the CDR3 is TGCGCCAGCAGCCGAGGTCGGACAGGGCCTGGACAAGAGACCCAGTACTTC.